The T cell receptor (beta chain) under discussion was sequenced for a study of CD8+ T cells in alopecia areata. The overall study: Among treated patients, oral tofacitinib was administered at 5 to 10 mg twice daily. Tofacitinib administration persisted for 6 to 18 months, succeeded by 6 months off drug. For treated patients, severity scores reflected the percentage of scalp area affected.

This clone was seen more than once but under ten times. Its target is not known. The sequencing template was cDNA reverse transcribed from extracted RNA. Libraries were prepared by immunoSEQ multiplex PCR; TCRdb keeps only in-frame clonotypes and omits some of them. The table records roughly 200,000 clones, 50% to 65% of them present only once. Study-wide findings and caveats: Scalp and blood samples kept many expanded lesional clones throughout tofacitinib.

Germline assignment: CDR1 SGHAT and CDR2 FQNNGV. This CDR3 region has 16 residues. Trimming cost V 1 base and J 5 bases; bases outside gene matches: 8. The treatment here: oral pan-JAK inhibitor, 5-10 mg twice daily. The receptor was derived from a human donor with alopecia areata. Sequences were derived from CD8+ T cells sorted from blood, sampled at week 24, from a patient treated with tofacitinib. The chain links TRBV11-2 to TRBJ2-7, with TRBD2 identical over 10 bases. The chain's CDR3 is CASSLVLAGAYHEQYF. The CDR3 coding sequence is TGTGCCAGCAGCTTAGTTCTAGCGGGGGCCTACCACGAGCAGTACTTC.